This T cell receptor (beta chain) was sequenced during a study of molecular identifiers for immune sequencing clone quantification. Study outcomes and limitations: In CMV-specific effectors, clones above 20 copies held over 97% of molecules; naive, under 1%.

Construction of naive CD8 libraries employed about 20,000 to 1,100,000 sorted cells together with 10%, 30% or 50% RNA. Naive CD8 T cells were sorted as CD8+CD4-CCR7+CD45RA+. MiXCR, applied by TCRdb to the PCR reads, yields one record per CDR3 protein. The repertoire has approximately 630,000 distinct CDR3 sequences, roughly 27% of them found once; the top ten carry about 0.73%. In germline, CDR1 is SGHTS, CDR2 YDEGEE. CDR3 size: 15 residues. V was clipped by 4 bases and J by 0 bases, with 10 bases between them. Regarding this clonotype: Its antigen is still unknown.

The gene calls are TRBV5-8 and TRBJ2-2, with D possibly TRBD1 on 5 matching bases. Sequencing was carried out using naive CD8+ T cells from blood, with Jurkat cell RNA spiked in. The subset denotes: FACS-sorted CD8+CD4-CCR7+CD45RA+ naive T cells. This TCR was recovered from a human donor in good health. Some libraries in this study had Jurkat cell RNA spiked in. CDR3 nucleotide sequence: TGTGCCAGCAGCCCGACAGCCTCGAACACCGGGGAGCTGTTTTTT. This gives the protein CASSPTASNTGELFF.